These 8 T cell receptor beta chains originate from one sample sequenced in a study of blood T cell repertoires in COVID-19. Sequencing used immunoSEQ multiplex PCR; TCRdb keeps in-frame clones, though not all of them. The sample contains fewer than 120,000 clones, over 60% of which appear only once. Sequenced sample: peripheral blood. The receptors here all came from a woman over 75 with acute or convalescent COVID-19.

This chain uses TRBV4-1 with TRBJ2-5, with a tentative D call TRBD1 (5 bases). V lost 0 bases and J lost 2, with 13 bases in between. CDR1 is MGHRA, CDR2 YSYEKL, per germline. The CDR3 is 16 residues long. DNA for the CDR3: TGCGCCAGCAGCCAAGATCAACGGCCAGGGCAAGAGACCCAGTACTTC. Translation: CASSQDQRPGQETQYF.

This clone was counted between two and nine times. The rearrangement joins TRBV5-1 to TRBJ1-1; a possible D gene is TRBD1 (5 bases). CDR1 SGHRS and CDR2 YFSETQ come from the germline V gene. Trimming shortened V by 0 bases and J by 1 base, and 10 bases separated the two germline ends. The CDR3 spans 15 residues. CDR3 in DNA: TGCGCCAGCAGCTTGGACGGGACTTCGAACACTGAAGCTTTCTTT. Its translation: CASSLDGTSNTEAFF.

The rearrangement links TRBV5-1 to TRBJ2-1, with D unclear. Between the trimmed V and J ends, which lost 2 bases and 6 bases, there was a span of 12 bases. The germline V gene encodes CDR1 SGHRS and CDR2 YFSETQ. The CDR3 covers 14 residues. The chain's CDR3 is CASSFGSSGNEQFF. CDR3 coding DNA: TGCGCCAGCAGCTTCGGTTCCTCGGGCAATGAGCAGTTCTTC.

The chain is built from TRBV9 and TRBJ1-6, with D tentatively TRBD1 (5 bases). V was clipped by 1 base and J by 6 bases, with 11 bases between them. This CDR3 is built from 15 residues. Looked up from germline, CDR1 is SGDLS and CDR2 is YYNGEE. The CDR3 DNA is TGTGCCAGCAGCGTACGGGGGACGACTAATTCACCCCTCCACTTT. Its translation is CASSVRGTTNSPLHF.

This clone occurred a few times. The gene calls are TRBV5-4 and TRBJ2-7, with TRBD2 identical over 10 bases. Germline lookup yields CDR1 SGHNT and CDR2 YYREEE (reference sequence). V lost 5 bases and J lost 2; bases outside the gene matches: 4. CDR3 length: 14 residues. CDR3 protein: CASSPSGRAYEQYF. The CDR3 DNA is TGTGCCAGCAGTCCGAGCGGGAGGGCCTACGAGCAGTACTTC.

The DNA for the CDR3 is TGTGCCATCCGGGACAGGGGGCGCACAGATACGCAGTATTTT. Its translation is CAIRDRGRTDTQYF. The chain carries TRBV10-3 and TRBJ2-3, with TRBD1 identical over 12 bases. CDR3 length: 14 amino acids. The germline CDR1 and CDR2 sequences are ENHRY and SYGVKD. Germline trimming cut 8 bases from V and 1 base from J; bases unmatched to any gene: 1.

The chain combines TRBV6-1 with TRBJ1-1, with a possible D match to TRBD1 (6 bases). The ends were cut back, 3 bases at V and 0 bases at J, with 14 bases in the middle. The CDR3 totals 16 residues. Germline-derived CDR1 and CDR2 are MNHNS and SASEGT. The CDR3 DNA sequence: TGTGCCAGCAGTGAGTCACAGGGATTCATGAACACTGAAGCTTTCTTT. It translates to CASSESQGFMNTEAFF.

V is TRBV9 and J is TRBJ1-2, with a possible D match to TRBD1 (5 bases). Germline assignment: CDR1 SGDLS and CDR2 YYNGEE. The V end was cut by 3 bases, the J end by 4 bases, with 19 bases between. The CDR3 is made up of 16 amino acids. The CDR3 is CASSARGDGLFYGYTF. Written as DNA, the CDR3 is TGTGCCAGCAGCGCTCGGGGGGACGGACTTTTCTATGGCTACACCTTC.